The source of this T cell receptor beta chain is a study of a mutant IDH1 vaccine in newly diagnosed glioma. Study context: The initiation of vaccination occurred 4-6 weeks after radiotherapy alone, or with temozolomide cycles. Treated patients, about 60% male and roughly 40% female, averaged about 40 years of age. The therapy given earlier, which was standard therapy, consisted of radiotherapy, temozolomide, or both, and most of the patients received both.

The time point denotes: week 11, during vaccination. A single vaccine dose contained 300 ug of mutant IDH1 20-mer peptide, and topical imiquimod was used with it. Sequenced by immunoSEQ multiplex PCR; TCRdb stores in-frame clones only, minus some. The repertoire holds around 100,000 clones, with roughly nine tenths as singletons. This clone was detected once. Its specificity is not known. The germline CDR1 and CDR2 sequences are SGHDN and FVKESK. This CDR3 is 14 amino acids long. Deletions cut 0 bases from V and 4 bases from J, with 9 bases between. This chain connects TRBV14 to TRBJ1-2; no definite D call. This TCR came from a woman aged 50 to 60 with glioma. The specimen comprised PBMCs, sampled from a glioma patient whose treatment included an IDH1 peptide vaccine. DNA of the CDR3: TGTGCCAGCAGCCAAGATGGGCGGGTCTATGGCTACACCTTC. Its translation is CASSQDGRVYGYTF.